The text below deals with one T cell receptor beta chain. The record originates from a study of Graves' ophthalmopathy and Graves' hyperthyroidism. Additional autoimmune diseases, uncontrolled infections, pregnancy or lactation disqualified patients. V lost 2 bases and J lost 5; bases outside the gene matches: 4. The CDR3 has 16 residues. Germline values: CDR1 SGHTA, CDR2 FQGNSA. RNA transcripts served as template for amplifying TCR beta CDR3 sequences. A first-round RT-PCR used HTBI primers, followed by a second-round multiplex PCR. Using its own MiXCR run on the multiplex PCR reads, TCRdb lists one record per CDR3 protein. Of 240,000 or so distinct CDR3 sequences in the sample, around 42% are singletons; the top ten hold roughly half.

The sequence was collected from an adult man with Graves' ophthalmopathy. The J gene is TRBJ2-2, the V gene TRBV7-2; 11 nucleotides match TRBD2. Material: peripheral blood. CDR3 amino acids: CASSLRLAGGTGELFF. CDR3 DNA sequence: TGTGCCAGCAGCTTACGGCTAGCGGGGGGTACCGGGGAGCTGTTTTTT.